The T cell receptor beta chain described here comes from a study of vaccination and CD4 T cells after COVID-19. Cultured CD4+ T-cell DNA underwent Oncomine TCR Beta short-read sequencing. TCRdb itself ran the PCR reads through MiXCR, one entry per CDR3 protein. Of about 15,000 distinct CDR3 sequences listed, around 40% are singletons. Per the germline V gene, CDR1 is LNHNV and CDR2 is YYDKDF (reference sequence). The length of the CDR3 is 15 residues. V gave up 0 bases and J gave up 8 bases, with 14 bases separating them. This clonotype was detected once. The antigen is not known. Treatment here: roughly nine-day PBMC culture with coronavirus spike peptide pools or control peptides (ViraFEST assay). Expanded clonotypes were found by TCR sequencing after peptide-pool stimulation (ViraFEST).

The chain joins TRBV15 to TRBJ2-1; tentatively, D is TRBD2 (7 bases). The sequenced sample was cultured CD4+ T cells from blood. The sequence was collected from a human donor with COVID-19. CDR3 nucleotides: TGTGCCACCAGCAGAGATGGGGGGGCCTTCGATGAGCAGTTCTTC. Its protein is CATSRDGGAFDEQFF.